This TCR beta chain was profiled in a study of blood T cell repertoires in COVID-19. Study-wide background: From the United States, Italy and Spain came samples of acute and convalescent COVID-19. Sources were T cells, B-cell-depleted T cells, or PBMCs; the material itself was cDNA or gDNA.

CDR3 length: 13 amino acids. The V end was cut by 3 bases, the J end by 8 bases, with 11 bases between. Germline CDR1 and CDR2: GTSNPN and SVGIG (reference sequence). Profiling relied on immunoSEQ multiplex PCR, and the TCRdb table lists in-frame clones only, not all of them. The sample has 84,000 or so clones, around three quarters seen once. The specimen was peripheral blood. The TCR was taken from a human donor in a cohort sampled during active COVID-19. The chain links TRBV30 to TRBJ1-6; the D gene is possibly TRBD1 (6 bases). CDR3 amino acids: CAWRYRVDSPLHF. The DNA of the CDR3 is TGTGCCTGGAGATACAGGGTAGATTCACCCCTCCACTTT.